This passage covers 6 T cell receptor beta chains from one sample sequenced in a study of blood T cells in healthy people across ages. Together with a sample-barcoded 5' primer, a J-beta primer mix was included in a second PCR lasting about 7 to 12 cycles. One entry per CDR3 protein, called by TCRdb with MiXCR from the 5' RACE reads. The sample carries over 600,000 distinct CDR3 sequences, 40% to 50% recorded once. The sample consisted of blood. The source of these receptors is a man older than 75 in good health.

This clonotype was detected ten times or more. The rearrangement joins TRBV29-1 to TRBJ1-5; possible D gene TRBD1, 5 bases. Trimming left V 3 bases short and J 8 bases short, with 14 bases between. Per the germline V gene, CDR1 is SQVTM and CDR2 is ANQGSEA. The CDR3 loop spans 13 amino acids. CDR3 nucleotide sequence: TGCAGCGTTGATGTGGGGGGGATGGAGCCCCAGCATTTT. As protein: CSVDVGGMEPQHF.

V and J are TRBV6-5 and TRBJ1-2, with no clear D. The CDR3 has 15 residues. Between the trimmed V and J ends, which lost 0 bases and 1 base, there was a span of 9 bases. Germline V gives CDR1 MNHEY, CDR2 SVGAGI. The CDR3 loop reads CASSYSGGRNYGYTF. Here the CDR3 DNA reads TGTGCCAGCAGTTACTCGGGCGGTCGTAACTATGGCTACACCTTC.

The J gene is TRBJ1-2, the V gene TRBV6-1, with D uncertain. The CDR3 consists of 19 residues. The germline CDR1 and CDR2 sequences are MNHNS and SASEGT. The V and J ends lost 1 base and 5 bases respectively, with 26 bases between them. The CDR3 DNA reads as TGTGCCAGCAGTGAAGGGCTCTTACTATCGCGCCGACGGGATTATGGCTACACCTTC. Protein: CASSEGLLLSRRRDYGYTF.

This clonotype was found many times. The chain is built from TRBV25-1 and TRBJ1-2, with 12 nucleotides matching TRBD1. The V and J ends lost 4 bases and 8 bases, in that order; junction bases with no gene match: 8. Germline CDR1 reads MGHDK; CDR2 reads SYGVNS. The CDR3 contains 15 residues. DNA of the CDR3: TGTGCCAGCAGTGCCACCGGGACAGGGGGCGGGGGCTACACCTTC. This sequence encodes CASSATGTGGGGYTF.

Comment on this clonotype: The germline gene is not matched at one end of the junction; a read error may be the cause. V and J are TRBV7-2 and TRBJ1-5; D might be TRBD1 (5 bases). The CDR3 sequence is 13 residues long. CDR1 is SGHTA, CDR2 FQGNSA, per germline. As DNA, the CDR3 is TGTGCCAGAAGCTTAGGCAGGGATCAGCCCCAGCATTTT. It translates to CARSLGRDQPQHF.

The chain joins TRBV20-1 to TRBJ2-1; D gene ambiguous. There are 13 residues in the CDR3. The germline V gene encodes CDR1 DFQATT and CDR2 SNEGSKA (reference sequence). V dropped 7 bases and J dropped 4 bases, with 14 bases sitting between them. Here the CDR3 reads CSGNTEPYNEQFF. As DNA, the CDR3 is TGCAGTGGCAACACCGAGCCGTACAATGAGCAGTTCTTC.